The 21 T cell receptor beta chains in this list originate from one sample, sequenced in a study of early T cells in non-severe SARS-CoV-2 infection. A single record per CDR3 protein comes from TCRdb applying MiXCR to the 5' RACE reads. This table has tens of thousands of distinct CDR3 sequences, roughly 8.8% appearing once. Sequencing used whole blood. The source is an adult who was a healthcare worker with PCR-confirmed SARS-CoV-2 infection or an uninfected control (not recorded which).

V and J are TRBV3-1 and TRBJ1-1; D is unresolved. V was pared by 3 bases and J by 5 bases, with 10 bases between. The CDR3 has 13 amino acids. The V gene's germline CDR1 is LGHDT and CDR2 YNNKEL (reference sequence). The CDR3 nucleotides read TGTGCCAGCAGCCAGATAGAGGGTACTGAAGCTTTCTTT. Protein sequence: CASSQIEGTEAFF.

This chain links TRBV4-2 with TRBJ1-1; no firm D call. The CDR3 runs 13 residues. Germline values: CDR1 LGHNA, CDR2 YNFKEQ. Trimming removed 0 bases from V and 9 bases from J, with 11 bases in between. This CDR3 is CASSQDLGSKAFF. Here the CDR3 DNA reads TGTGCCAGCAGCCAAGATCTTGGTTCGAAAGCTTTCTTT.

The rearrangement joins TRBV3-1 to TRBJ1-1, with D possibly being TRBD1 (6 bases). The V gene lost 8 bases and the J gene lost 5 bases, with 18 bases spanning the gap. This CDR3 has 14 amino acids. Germline lookup yields CDR1 LGHDT and CDR2 YNNKEL (reference sequence). The CDR3 DNA sequence: TGTGCCAGCCGCGGCGGCCGAGGGGGAACTGAAGCTTTCTTT. This sequence encodes CASRGGRGGTEAFF.

At least ten counts were recorded for this clonotype. V usage is TRBV20-1 and J usage is TRBJ2-7; TRBD2 is a possible D gene (6 bases). The germline V gene encodes CDR1 DFQATT and CDR2 SNEGSKA (reference sequence). The V end lost 1 base, the J end lost 5 bases, and 9 bases lay between the germline ends. The CDR3 consists of 12 residues. The CDR3 loop is CSARGLADEQYF. The DNA for the CDR3 is TGCAGTGCTAGAGGATTAGCGGACGAGCAGTACTTC.

This clonotype was picked up many times. This chain connects TRBV12-3 or TRBV12-4 to TRBJ1-1; D not certain. Deletions cut 3 bases from V and 3 bases from J, with 8 bases between. This CDR3 contains 13 residues. CDR3 sequence (DNA): TGTGCCAGCAGTTTCCAGCCGGACACTGAAGCTTTCTTT. It encodes CASSFQPDTEAFF.

This clonotype showed up just a few times. The chain recombines TRBV5-1 with TRBJ1-1, with D possibly TRBD1 on 5 matching bases. The CDR3 is made up of 14 amino acids. V was pared by 4 bases and J by 2 bases, with 12 bases between. Germline CDR1 SGHRS, CDR2 YFSETQ. CDR3 in amino acids: CASSTGTENTEAFF. The DNA of the CDR3 is TGCGCCAGCAGCACCGGGACGGAAAACACTGAAGCTTTCTTT.

The chain couples TRBV5-4 to TRBJ2-6; no clear D gene. The CDR3 is 15 amino acids. V was clipped by 0 bases and J by 4 bases, with 8 bases between them. Looked up from germline, CDR1 is SGHNT and CDR2 is YYREEE (reference sequence). The CDR3 region is CASSLAGGGANVLTF. The CDR3 DNA reads TGTGCCAGCAGCTTGGCCGGCGGAGGGGCCAACGTCCTGACTTTC.

This clonotype occurred many times. This chain uses TRBV13 with TRBJ2-3; D call uncertain. Per germline, CDR1 PRHDT and CDR2 FYEKMQ (reference sequence). This CDR3 has 15 residues. V lost 4 bases to trimming and J lost 0 bases, with 11 bases between them. CDR3 protein: CASSSFVISTDTQYF. As DNA, the CDR3 is TGTGCCAGCAGCTCCTTCGTCATCAGCACAGATACGCAGTATTTT. The complete variable domain, with remaining parts taken from reference TRBV13 and TRBJ2-3, reads AAGVIQSPRHLIKEKRETATLKCYPIPRHDTVYWYQQGPGQDPQFLISFYEKMQSDKGSIPDRFSAQQFSDYHSELNMSSLELGDSALYFCASSSFVISTDTQYFGPGTRLTVL.

This clonotype came up a few times. The chain carries TRBV3-1 and TRBJ1-4, with TRBD1 as a possible D gene (5 bases). Trimming removed 3 bases from V and 8 bases from J, with 19 bases in between. The CDR3 runs to 16 residues. Germline assignment: CDR1 LGHDT and CDR2 YNNKEL (reference sequence). The DNA of the CDR3 is TGTGCCAGCAGCCAGACGTGGGGCGCGGATGGGGAAAAACTGTTTTTT. Translating gives CASSQTWGADGEKLFF.

This clonotype appeared many times. This chain links TRBV7-6 with TRBJ1-4; D is possibly TRBD1 (5 bases). V lost 2 bases and J 4 bases, leaving 11 bases between the germline ends. Germline lookup yields CDR1 SGHVS and CDR2 FNYEAQ. CDR3 length equals 15 residues. CDR3 protein: CASSLSRDGNEKLFF. In DNA, the CDR3 is TGTGCCAGCAGCTTAAGTCGGGACGGTAATGAAAAACTGTTTTTT.

The table lists this clonotype with many counts. The rearrangement links TRBV7-9 to TRBJ2-1; a possible D gene is TRBD2 (6 bases). The CDR3 is made up of 14 amino acids. From germline, CDR1 is SEHNR and CDR2 FQNEAQ (reference sequence). V was shortened by 4 bases and J by 6 bases, with 13 bases between the two germline ends. The CDR3 reads CASSSPGTLNEQFF. In DNA form, the CDR3 reads TGTGCCAGCAGCTCCCCTGGGACTCTCAATGAGCAGTTCTTC.

This clonotype showed up just a few times. A read error may account for a junction end that differs from germline. V usage is TRBV20-1 and J usage is TRBJ1-1; D not certain. This CDR3 has 10 amino acids. Germline V CDR1 and CDR2: DFQATT, SNEGSKA (reference sequence). The CDR3 DNA follows: TGCAGCCCAGCCCTCCTGGAAGTTTTCTTT. Protein: CSPALLEVFF.

This clonotype was picked up a small number of times. The chain recombines TRBV24-1 with TRBJ2-1, with a tentative D call TRBD1 (6 bases). Trimming took 9 bases from V and 5 from J, leaving 13 bases between them. CDR1 and CDR2 from the germline V gene are KGHDR and SFDVKD. The CDR3 is made up of 13 amino acids. CDR3 nucleotide sequence: TGTGCCACCTCCGGGACATCCGACAATGAGCAGTTCTTC. This sequence encodes CATSGTSDNEQFF.

In its sample, this clonotype was seen a few times. The chain carries TRBV29-1 and TRBJ2-1, with D tentatively TRBD1 or TRBD2 (5 bases each). Germline CDR1 SQVTM, CDR2 ANQGSEA. There are 13 residues in the CDR3. The ends were cut back, 3 bases at V and 4 bases at J, with 10 bases in the middle. The DNA of the CDR3 is TGCAGCGTTGAGGGGGTTTTATACAATGAGCAGTTCTTC. As protein: CSVEGVLYNEQFF.

This clonotype has a count of ten or more. This chain connects TRBV3-1 to TRBJ1-2; D is perhaps TRBD1 (5 bases). CDR1 is LGHDT, CDR2 YNNKEL, per germline (reference sequence). The germline V and J ends were trimmed by 4 bases and 8 bases, with 14 bases remaining between them. The CDR3 length is 13 residues. The CDR3 here is CASSPDGARGYTF. CDR3 bases: TGTGCCAGCAGCCCTGACGGGGCGCGAGGCTACACCTTC. The complete variable domain, with remaining parts taken from reference TRBV3-1 and TRBJ1-2, reads DTAVSQTPKYLVTQMGNDKSIKCEQNLGHDTMYWYKQDSKKFLKIMFSYNNKELIINETVPNRFSPKSPDKAHLNLHINSLELGDSAVYFCASSPDGARGYTFGSGTRLTVV.

The chain carries TRBV20-1 and TRBJ1-1; possible D gene TRBD1, 5 bases. Trimming pared 6 bases from V and 4 bases from J, leaving 30 bases between. Germline V gene lookup returns CDR1 DFQATT and CDR2 SNEGSKA (reference sequence). The CDR3 sequence is 18 residues long. DNA for the CDR3: TGCAGTGCGGCCCGCTACATCCGGGGTACGGCAGGGATCACTGAAGCTTTCTTT. Its translation: CSAARYIRGTAGITEAFF.

This clonotype was counted only a few times. The chain uses TRBV5-5 and TRBJ1-5; D is uncertain. The V gene's germline CDR1 is SGHKS and CDR2 YYEKEE (reference sequence). V shed 0 bases and J shed 4 bases, with 8 bases lying between them. The CDR3 sequence is 14 residues long. CDR3 DNA: TGTGCCAGCAGCTTGGACTGGACTAATCAGCCCCAGCATTTT. It yields the protein CASSLDWTNQPQHF. Complete variable domain (other parts from reference TRBV5-5 and TRBJ1-5): DAGVTQSPTHLIKTRGQQVTLRCSPISGHKSVSWYQQVLGQGPQFIFQYYEKEERGRGNFPDRFSARQFPNYSSELNVNALLLGDSALYLCASSLDWTNQPQHFGDGTRLSIL.

This clonotype was detected only a few times. The V and J genes are TRBV12-3 or TRBV12-4 and TRBJ2-5; 8 bases are shared with TRBD2. The V gene end was trimmed by 5 bases and the J gene end by 5 bases; junction bases not matched to a gene: 7. CDR3 size: 14 residues. Here the CDR3 reads CASSPERGLETQYF. CDR3 nucleotide sequence: TGTGCCAGCAGTCCCGAGCGGGGGTTGGAGACCCAGTACTTC.

The chain uses TRBV11-2 and TRBJ1-5; D perhaps matches TRBD1 (5 bases). V lost 5 bases and J 0 bases, leaving 11 bases between the germline ends. Per the germline V gene, CDR1 is SGHAT and CDR2 is FQNNGV. The CDR3 spans 15 residues. The CDR3 DNA sequence: TGTGCCAGCAGCGTGGACACATATAGCAATCAGCCCCAGCATTTT. Protein sequence: CASSVDTYSNQPQHF. The variable domain in full, with the rest retrieved from reference TRBV11-2 and TRBJ1-5, is EAGVAQSPRYKIIEKRQSVAFWCNPISGHATLYWYQQILGQGPKLLIQFQNNGVVDDSQLPKDRFSAERLKGVDSTLKIQPAKLEDSAVYLCASSVDTYSNQPQHFGDGTRLSIL.

The V call is TRBV12-3 or TRBV12-4, the J call TRBJ2-2; 9 bases line up with TRBD1. The CDR3 totals 16 residues. With 4 bases clipped from V and 0 bases from J, the junction kept 3 bases outside the gene matches. This CDR3 reads CASSYRGPPNTGELFF. CDR3 coding DNA: TGTGCCAGCAGTTACAGGGGGCCCCCGAACACCGGGGAGCTGTTTTTT.

The sample holds a few counts of this clonotype. The rearrangement joins TRBV10-3 to TRBJ2-7; 7 nucleotides line up with TRBD2. The V segment lost 4 bases and the J segment 1 base; nucleotides outside the gene matches: 4. Germline V gene sequence: CDR1 ENHRY, CDR2 SYGVKD. The CDR3 covers 14 residues. CDR3 in amino acids: CAISAISGSYEQYF. DNA of the CDR3: TGTGCCATCAGTGCCATTAGCGGGTCCTACGAGCAGTACTTC.